This T cell receptor (beta chain) was profiled in a study of identical twins. Regarding the study as a whole: Cross-sectional statistical analysis, not tracking of the same donors, underpinned the conclusions. Cord blood beta clonotypes that were abundant carried fewer insertions, and memory repertoires showed no such trend.

This clonotype was seen a handful of times. The antigen is undetermined. Deletions cut 3 bases from V and 6 bases from J, with 8 bases between. This CDR3 has 13 residues. TCRdb passed the 5' RACE reads through MiXCR, listing each CDR3 protein once. This repertoire shows about 190,000 distinct CDR3 sequences, roughly 15% found once; its top ten account for 35% to 45%. The same specimen was also included in a second study, on T cells expressing NK-cell markers. This second study says: Several of the experiments relied on an anti-gamma-delta TCR antibody so that only alpha-beta TCR T cells were sorted.

The chain links TRBV12-3 or TRBV12-4 to TRBJ1-4; a weak D match, TRBD1 (5 bases). The sequenced material came from CD8+ T cells sorted from blood. This TCR came from a woman aged 18-35 years in good health. CDR3 sequence: CASSLGRYEKLFF. CDR3 coding DNA: TGTGCCAGCAGTTTGGGACGGTATGAAAAACTGTTTTTT.